This entry concerns a single T cell receptor (beta chain). Antigen unknown. PCR primers comprised 60 Vbeta and 13 Jbeta primers. Produced via immunoSEQ multiplex PCR; TCRdb's table is partial and in-frame only. The table counts 65,000 to 85,000 clones; about 1.5% lies in the top ten. These data belong to a study of cytomegalovirus exposure and HLA in healthy donors. Broader study findings: Most TCR sequences were uncommon, yet certain public TCRs appeared in many donors. Sequencing probably produced one cluster of sequence variants that were highly shared.

The TCR was taken from a woman aged 55-69 years in good health and CMV-seronegative. Sequenced sample: PBMCs.

The CDR3: CASSPTGLNYEQYF. CDR3 DNA: TGCGCCAGCAGCCCAACCGGGTTGAACTACGAGCAGTACTTC. The chain employs TRBV4-1 and TRBJ2-7; D is undetermined. The V gene's germline CDR1 is MGHRA and CDR2 YSYEKL. Between the trimmed V and J ends, which lost 4 bases and 3 bases, there was a span of 13 bases. This CDR3 has 14 amino acids.